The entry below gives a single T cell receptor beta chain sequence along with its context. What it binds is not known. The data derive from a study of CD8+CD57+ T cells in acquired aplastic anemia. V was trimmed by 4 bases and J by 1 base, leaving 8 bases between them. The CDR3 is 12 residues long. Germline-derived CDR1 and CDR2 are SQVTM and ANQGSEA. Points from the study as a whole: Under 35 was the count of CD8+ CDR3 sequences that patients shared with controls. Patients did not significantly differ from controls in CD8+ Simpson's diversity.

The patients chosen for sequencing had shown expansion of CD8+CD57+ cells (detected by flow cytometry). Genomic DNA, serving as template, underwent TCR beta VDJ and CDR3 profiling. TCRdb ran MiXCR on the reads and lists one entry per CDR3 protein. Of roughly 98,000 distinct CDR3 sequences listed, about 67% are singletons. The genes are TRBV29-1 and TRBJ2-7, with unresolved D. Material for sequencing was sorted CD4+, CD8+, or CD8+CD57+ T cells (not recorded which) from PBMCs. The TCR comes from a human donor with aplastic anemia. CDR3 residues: CSVGSVSYEQYF. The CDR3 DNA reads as TGCAGCGTTGGATCCGTGTCCTACGAGCAGTACTTC.